The present TCR beta chain was sequenced within a study of CD8+ T cells in alopecia areata. Germline assignment: CDR1 MNHEY and CDR2 SMNVEV (reference sequence). The CDR3 spans 13 residues. Trimming stripped 5 bases from V and 3 bases from J, with 8 bases between. RNA was extracted and reverse transcribed into cDNA as the sequencing template. Using immunoSEQ multiplex PCR, the repertoire was profiled, and TCRdb retains in-frame clones only, with some absent. The table has about 200,000 clones, approximately 57% seen once; the top ten hold about 0.94%. Treatment given: oral pan-JAK inhibitor, 5-10 mg twice daily.

V usage is TRBV27 and J usage is TRBJ1-5; D unresolved. This specimen was CD4+ T cells sorted from blood, taken at week 24, from a patient treated with tofacitinib. This TCR was recovered from a human donor with alopecia areata. The CDR3 DNA reads TGTGCCAGCAGTCGTCTATTCAATCAGCCCCAGCATTTT. It translates to CASSRLFNQPQHF.